Listed here are 10 T cell receptor beta chains from one sample, sequenced in a study of CXCR3-negative and CXCR3-positive naive CD8 T cells. All TRB cDNA libraries came from 5' RACE performed with UMI labels. TCRdb derives one entry per CDR3 protein from the 5' RACE reads, leaving out DNA. The clone table shows 150,000 or so distinct CDR3 sequences, with the ten largest holding 0.49%. The specimen was naive CXCR3- CD8+ T cells from blood. Subset indicated: CD45RO-CCR7+CD27+CD95- naive CD8+ T cells lacking CXCR3 (TNR3-). The receptors derive from a human donor in good health. Some clones in this sample may be carry-over from other donors' samples.

The V and J genes are TRBV7-3 and TRBJ1-1. The V gene's germline CDR1 is SGHTA and CDR2 FQGTGA. The CDR3 is 16 amino acids. The CDR3 sequence is CASSPDPGLMNTEAFF.

The CDR3 loop reads CASSQDIFGVTGELFF. The chain links TRBV4-1 to TRBJ2-2. Germline V gene data show CDR1 as MGHRA and CDR2 as YSYEKL. The CDR3 loop spans 16 amino acids.

This chain connects TRBV7-9 to TRBJ1-1. This CDR3 comprises 12 residues. The germline CDR1 and CDR2 sequences are SEHNR and FQNEAQ (reference sequence). CDR3 in amino acids: CASSSGSTEAFF.

The gene calls are TRBV6-5 and TRBJ2-1. Per germline, CDR1 MNHEY and CDR2 SVGAGI. The CDR3 covers 12 residues. The CDR3 sequence: CASSYSDHEQFF.

The chain combines TRBV7-2 with TRBJ2-1. Germline V CDR1 and CDR2: SGHTA, FQGNSA. The CDR3 is made up of 14 amino acids. This CDR3 reads CASSLGDFLNEQFF.

J is TRBJ2-3 and V is TRBV20-1; TCRdb lists TRBD2, though no DNA is available to test this call. CDR1 DFQATT and CDR2 SNEGSKA come from the germline V gene (reference sequence). This CDR3 has 14 residues. The CDR3 sequence: CSARDPLEGDTQYF.

The chain combines TRBV12-3 or TRBV12-4 with TRBJ2-3; TCRdb's assignment of TRBD2 cannot be checked, as there is no DNA. The CDR3 runs 18 residues. The CDR3 region is CASSLIVTSGGTTDTQYF.

The chain joins TRBV6-2 or TRBV6-3 to TRBJ1-1. The CDR3 runs to 17 residues. The V gene's germline CDR1 is MNHEY and CDR2 SVGEGT. The CDR3 sequence is CASSYQTDGHGNTEAFF.

This sequence joins TRBV5-6 and TRBJ2-1; absent DNA, TCRdb's TRBD1 call cannot be checked. Germline V gives CDR1 SGHDT, CDR2 YYEEEE. The CDR3 covers 16 residues. CDR3: CASSPGPLDGYNEQFF.

The rearrangement uses TRBV28 and TRBJ2-3; TCRdb's assignment of TRBD1 cannot be checked, as there is no DNA. Germline CDR1 MDHEN, CDR2 SYDVKM. The CDR3 runs 16 residues. The CDR3 here is CASSHLPGQGTDTQYF.